This T cell receptor (beta chain) was observed in a study of post-analysis software for immune sequencing data. Study details: Relapsing-remitting, secondary progressive and progressive-relapsing multiple sclerosis were all included among the disease courses. Study conclusions and caveats: Elevated frequency relative to controls characterized four or five TRBV segments in patients, TRBV5-6, TRBV5-1 and TRBV20-1 among them.

As to this clonotype: What it binds is not known.

The length of the CDR3 is 12 residues. Deletions cut 5 bases from V and 0 bases from J, with 4 bases between. In germline, CDR1 is SQVTM, CDR2 ANQGSEA. The TCR beta cDNA libraries carried unique molecular identifiers. TCRdb used MiXCR to reprocess the PCR reads, holding one entry per CDR3 protein. The sample carries 800,000 to 950,000 distinct CDR3 sequences, about 53% recorded once. Specimen: blood. This chain uses TRBV29-1 with TRBJ1-4; D not certain. The sequence was collected from a girl between 10 and 17 years old with multiple sclerosis. CDR3 bases: TGCAGCGTTACTGCAACTAATGAAAAACTGTTTTTT. As protein: CSVTATNEKLFF.